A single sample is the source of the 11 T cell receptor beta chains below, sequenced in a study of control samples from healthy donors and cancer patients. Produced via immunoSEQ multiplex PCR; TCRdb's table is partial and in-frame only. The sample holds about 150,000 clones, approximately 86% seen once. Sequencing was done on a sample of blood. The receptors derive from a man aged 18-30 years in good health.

This CDR3 reads CASSPGQADEQYF. CDR3 DNA sequence: TGTGCCAGCTCACCCGGACAGGCCGACGAGCAGTACTTC. This sequence joins TRBV18 and TRBJ2-7; 7 bases agree with TRBD1. The V gene end was trimmed by 3 bases and the J gene end by 5 bases; junction bases not matched to a gene: 4. Per the germline V gene, CDR1 is KGHSH and CDR2 is LQKENI. This CDR3 comprises 13 residues.

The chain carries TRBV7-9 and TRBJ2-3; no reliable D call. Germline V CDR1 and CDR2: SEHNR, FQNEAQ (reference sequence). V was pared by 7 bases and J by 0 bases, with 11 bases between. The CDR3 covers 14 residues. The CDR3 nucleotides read TGTGCCAGCAACCCACCTGTTAGCACAGATACGCAGTATTTT. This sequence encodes CASNPPVSTDTQYF. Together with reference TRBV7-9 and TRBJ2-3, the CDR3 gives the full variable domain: DTGVSQNPRHKITKRGQNVTFRCDPISEHNRLYWYRQTLGQGPEFLTYFQNEAQLEKSRLLSDRFSAERPKGSFSTLEIQRTEQGDSAMYLCASNPPVSTDTQYFGPGTRLTVL.

CDR3 residues: CASSSAITDYEQYF. The DNA of the CDR3 is TGTGCCAGCAGCTCGGCCATCACAGACTACGAGCAGTACTTC. This chain uses TRBV7-9 with TRBJ2-7; D remains unclear. Trimming left V 4 bases short and J 3 bases short, with 13 bases between. Looked up from germline, CDR1 is SEHNR and CDR2 is FQNEAQ (reference sequence). This CDR3 has 14 residues.

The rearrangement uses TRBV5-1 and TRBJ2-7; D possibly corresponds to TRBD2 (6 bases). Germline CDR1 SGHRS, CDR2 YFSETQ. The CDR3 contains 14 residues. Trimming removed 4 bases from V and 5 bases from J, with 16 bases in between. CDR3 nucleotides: TGCGCCAGCAGCCCCCAAGGGTGGGGGGACGAGCAGTACTTC. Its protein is CASSPQGWGDEQYF. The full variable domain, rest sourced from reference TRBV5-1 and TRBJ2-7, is KAGVTQTPRYLIKTRGQQVTLSCSPISGHRSVSWYQQTPGQGLQFLFEYFSETQRNKGNFPGRFSGRQFSNSRSEMNVSTLELGDSALYLCASSPQGWGDEQYFGPGTRLTVT.

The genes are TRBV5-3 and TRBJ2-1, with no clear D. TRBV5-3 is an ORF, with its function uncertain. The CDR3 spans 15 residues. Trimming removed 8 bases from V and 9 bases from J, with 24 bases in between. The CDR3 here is CASIRTSTLIGEQFF. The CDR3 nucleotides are TGTGCCAGTATCAGGACCTCGACGTTAATAGGTGAGCAGTTCTTC.

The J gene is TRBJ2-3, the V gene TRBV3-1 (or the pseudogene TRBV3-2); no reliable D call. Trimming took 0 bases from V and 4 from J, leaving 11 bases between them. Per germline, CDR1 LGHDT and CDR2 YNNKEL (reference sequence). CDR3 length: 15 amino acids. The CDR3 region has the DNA TGTGCCAGCAGCCAAGATAGGGTAGTCGCAGATACGCAGTATTTT. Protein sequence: CASSQDRVVADTQYF.

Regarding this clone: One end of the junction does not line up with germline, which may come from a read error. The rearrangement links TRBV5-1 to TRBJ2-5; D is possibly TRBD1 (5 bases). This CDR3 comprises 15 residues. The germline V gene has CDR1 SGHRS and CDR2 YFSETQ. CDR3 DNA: TGCGCCAGCAGCTTGTCGCAGGGATGGCAAGGGACCCAGTACTTC. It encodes CASSLSQGWQGTQYF.

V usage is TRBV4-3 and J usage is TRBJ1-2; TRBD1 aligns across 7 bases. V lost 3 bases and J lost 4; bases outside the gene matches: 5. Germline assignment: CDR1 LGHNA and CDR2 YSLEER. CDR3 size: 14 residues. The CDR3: CASSQGTVAYGYTF. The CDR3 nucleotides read TGCGCCAGCAGCCAGGGGACAGTCGCCTATGGCTACACCTTC.

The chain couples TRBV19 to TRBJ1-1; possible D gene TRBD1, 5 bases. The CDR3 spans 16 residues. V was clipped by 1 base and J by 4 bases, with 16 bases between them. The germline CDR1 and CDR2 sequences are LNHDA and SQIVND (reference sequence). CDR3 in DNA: TGTGCCAGTAGTATAGGTCAGGGTTGGGGATCCACTGAAGCTTTCTTT. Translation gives CASSIGQGWGSTEAFF.

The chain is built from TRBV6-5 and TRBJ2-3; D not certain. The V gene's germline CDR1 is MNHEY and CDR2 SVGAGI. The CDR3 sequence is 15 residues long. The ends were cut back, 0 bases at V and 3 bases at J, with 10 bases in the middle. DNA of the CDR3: TGTGCCAGCAGTTACTCAGGCAGGCGTACAGATACGCAGTATTTT. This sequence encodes CASSYSGRRTDTQYF.

The CDR3 sequence: CASSQSPFDSNQPQHF. The CDR3 DNA sequence: TGCGCCAGCAGTCAATCTCCATTCGATAGCAATCAGCCCCAGCATTTT. The V call is TRBV23-1, the J call TRBJ1-5; no definite D call. TRBV23-1 is reported as an ORF; its role is uncertain. With 0 bases removed from V and 0 bases from J, the gap between germline ends came to 9 bases. The CDR3 totals 16 residues.